Presented here are 3 T cell receptor beta chains from one specimen sequenced in a study of blood T cell repertoires in COVID-19. Sequenced by immunoSEQ multiplex PCR; TCRdb stores in-frame clones only, minus some. The table records roughly 700,000 clones, about 90% of them present only once. Specimen: peripheral blood. The receptors come from a woman between 18 and 29 years old with acute or convalescent COVID-19.

The chain combines TRBV18 with TRBJ2-7, with 8 bases identical to TRBD1. CDR3 length equals 16 residues. V shed 2 bases and J 0 bases; nucleotides not matched to a gene: 6. CDR1 and CDR2 (germline): KGHSH, LQKENI. This CDR3 is CASSPDLGQVSYEQYF. The CDR3 DNA reads as TGTGCCAGCTCACCAGACCTGGGACAGGTCTCCTACGAGCAGTACTTC.

This clone has only one observation. The chain is built from TRBV28 and TRBJ2-3; a possible D gene is TRBD1 (6 bases). This CDR3 comprises 16 residues. Germline values: CDR1 MDHEN, CDR2 SYDVKM. V dropped 6 bases and J dropped 7 bases, with 23 bases sitting between them. The CDR3 loop reads CASSSPGGPGRYTQYF. The CDR3 region has the DNA TGTGCCAGCAGCTCCCCTGGGGGCCCGGGGAGATATACGCAGTATTTT. Together with reference TRBV28 and TRBJ2-3, the CDR3 gives the full variable domain: DVKVTQSSRYLVKRTGEKVFLECVQDMDHENMFWYRQDPGLGLRLIYFSYDVKMKEKGDIPEGYSVSREKKERFSLILESASTNQTSMYLCASSSPGGPGRYTQYFGPGTRLTVL.

The chain couples TRBV4-1 to TRBJ2-7; no firm D call. The germline V gene has CDR1 MGHRA and CDR2 YSYEKL. The CDR3 runs 11 residues. Trimming left V 5 bases short and J 3 bases short, with 5 bases between. CDR3 residues: CASSSHYEQYF. The CDR3 bases are TGCGCCAGCAGCTCCCACTACGAGCAGTACTTC.